Below, 8 T cell receptor beta chains from the same sample are listed, as sequenced in a study of blood T cell repertoires in COVID-19. The data were produced by immunoSEQ multiplex PCR, yet TCRdb's version contains in-frame clones alone and is incomplete. In the table there are roughly 240,000 clones, 70% to 90% of which are singletons. Sample: peripheral blood. These TCRs come from a woman in her thirties who had recovered from COVID-19.

The CDR3 sequence is CASTMGAQYFTDTQYF. The CDR3 DNA is TGTGCCAGCACCATGGGCGCCCAATATTTCACAGATACGCAGTATTTT. This chain connects TRBV5-6 to TRBJ2-3; D gene uncertain. Germline values: CDR1 SGHDT, CDR2 YYEEEE. V was cut by 6 bases and J by 2 bases, with 19 bases left in between. The length of the CDR3 is 16 residues.

CDR3 amino acids: CASSQDGTGHFTEAFF. The CDR3 nucleotides are TGCGCCAGCAGCCAAGACGGGACAGGGCATTTCACTGAAGCTTTCTTT. The chain has TRBV4-3 and TRBJ1-1; the match to TRBD1 covers 9 bases. This CDR3 region has 16 residues. V lost 0 bases and J lost 4; bases outside the gene matches: 6. The germline V gene has CDR1 LGHNA and CDR2 YSLEER.

Details on this clone: Other DNA sequences in this specimen translate into the identical CDR3. This chain uses TRBV5-1 with TRBJ1-4, with TRBD1 identical over 9 bases. The V gene's germline CDR1 is SGHRS and CDR2 YFSETQ. The CDR3 runs 15 residues. The V segment lost 0 bases and the J segment 5 bases; nucleotides outside the gene matches: 2. The CDR3 loop is CASSLDGTGNEKLFF. CDR3 DNA sequence: TGCGCCAGCAGCTTGGATGGGACAGGGAATGAAAAACTGTTTTTT.

This clone was counted between two and nine times. The genes are TRBV2 and TRBJ2-5; D is possibly TRBD1 (7 bases). Germline values: CDR1 SNHLY, CDR2 FYNNEI. The V end lost 3 bases, the J end lost 2 bases, and 13 bases lay between the germline ends. The CDR3 spans 15 residues. The CDR3 region has the DNA TGTGCCAGCAGTGAGACCAGGGGGGAGCAAGAGACCCAGTACTTC. Residues: CASSETRGEQETQYF. Looking up the rest from reference TRBV2 and TRBJ2-5 gives the full variable domain: EPEVTQTPSHQVTQMGQEVILRCVPISNHLYFYWYRQILGQKVEFLVSFYNNEISEKSEIFDDQFSVERPDGSNFTLKIRSTKLEDSAMYFCASSETRGEQETQYFGPGTRLLVL.

The genes are TRBV4-2 and TRBJ2-3; 8 nucleotides align to TRBD2. Per the germline V gene, CDR1 is LGHNA and CDR2 is YNFKEQ. This CDR3 has 17 residues. V dropped 2 bases and J dropped 6; count of bases not matched to a gene: 13. CDR3 protein: CASSQTSGGQAQDTQYF. As DNA, the CDR3 is TGTGCCAGCAGCCAAACGTCGGGGGGGCAGGCGCAGGATACGCAGTATTTT.

This chain uses TRBV6-1 with TRBJ2-7; the D gene is possibly TRBD1 (7 bases). The CDR3 is 14 residues long. Germline CDR1 is MNHNS and CDR2 is SASEGT. V lost 2 bases and J lost 4, with 12 bases in between. The CDR3 spells CASSEPGGTYEQYF. DNA of the CDR3: TGTGCCAGCAGTGAACCAGGGGGGACGTACGAGCAGTACTTC.

The chain links TRBV4-2 to TRBJ1-2; a possible D gene is TRBD1 (6 bases). The CDR3 contains 17 residues. In germline, CDR1 is LGHNA, CDR2 YNFKEQ. V lost 1 base, J lost 0 bases, and 15 bases lay in between. Written as DNA, the CDR3 is TGTGCCAGCAGCCAAGCGGCCGGGACAAAAGCTAACTATGGCTACACCTTC. This codes for CASSQAAGTKANYGYTF.

In DNA, the CDR3 is TGTGCCAGCAGCTTAGCGAGGGCACAGGGCCGGGTCATTCAGTACTTC. Translating gives CASSLARAQGRVIQYF. V and J are TRBV7-2 and TRBJ2-4, with D possibly TRBD1 on 6 matching bases. V was trimmed by 0 bases and J by 9 bases, leaving 18 bases between them. Germline V gives CDR1 SGHTA, CDR2 FQGNSA. This CDR3 region has 16 residues.